This TCR beta chain was identified during a study of OX40 agonist ivuxolimab in advanced cancers. The study in broad terms: Ivuxolimab was a fully human IgG2 agonistic monoclonal antibody targeting the costimulatory receptor OX40 (CD134). The paper reports the monotherapy dose-escalation portion (N ≈ 52 patients) of the phase I ivuxolimab trial. Peripheral TCRbeta sequencing aimed to test whether ivuxolimab altered TCR sequence diversity and caused clonal T-cell expansion. Patients were allowed to have had prior anti-PD-1, anti-PD-L1 or anti-CTLA-4 therapy, and around two fifths of the dose-escalation patients had been treated with checkpoint inhibitors. Intravenous ivuxolimab was administered to patients every 2 weeks at six dose levels: 0.01, 0.1, 0.3, 1.5, 3 and 10 mg/kg. In the dose-escalation cohort, 75% to 85% of patients were male, and the mean age was approximately 60 years with a range of roughly 20 to 79. Partial responses occurred in three dose-escalation patients: two with cutaneous melanoma and one with hepatocellular carcinoma. Among the 52 dose-escalation patients, roughly 20 had hepatocellular carcinoma, about 15 melanoma, 9 renal cell carcinoma and 9 head and neck cancer.

For sequencing of the TCRbeta CDR3 region, genomic DNA was extracted from the sorted cells. TCRbeta CDR3 regions were sequenced using the immunoSEQ Assay. Drawn from immuneACCESS, this table holds only the in-frame rearrangements with V and J called that TCRdb kept. Clones are partly lost; checked studies trace under half to an unresolved V gene and leave the rest unexplained. For this sample there are about 63,000 clones; 80% to 90% appear just once. The ten biggest clones cover less than 14% of the sample. Patients with a history of autoimmune disease or receiving systemic immunosuppression were excluded from the trial. In every dose cohort, peripheral blood was drawn for TCR sequencing at baseline, cycle 4 day 1, and cycle 7 day 1. Samples came from an open-label, multicenter, first-in-human phase I dose-escalation trial of ivuxolimab. Adults with locally advanced or metastatic head and neck squamous cell, hepatocellular, melanoma or renal cell carcinoma were enrolled in the trial. CD4+ and CD8+ T cells were sorted separately from peripheral blood before TCR sequencing.

General conclusions and limits of the study: In the 0.1-3.0 mg/kg groups, partial responders were among the patients with the lowest normalized peripheral clonal expansion, particularly in CD8+ T cells. Low levels of normalized T-cell clonal expansion were also seen in some patients who did not respond. After ivuxolimab, CD8+ T cells had more expanded clones than CD4+ T cells on average. Which antigens the clonally expanded peripheral T cells were specific for was not determined. At doses of 0.1 to 3.0 mg/kg, clonal expansion of both CD4+ and CD8+ T cells in blood was seen between baseline and week 6.

CDR1 and CDR2 were assigned from the germline V gene as SGHDT and YYEEEE. V and J are truncated by 4 bases and 0 bases respectively, leaving an intervening sequence of 9 bases. The CDR3 starts with the cysteine, ends with the phenylalanine, and has 14 residues. Only the CDR3 DNA stays, 42 bases, in frame from base 1. For this clone: Its antigen remains unidentified. Base qualities are not recorded, but no much larger clone differs from it by a single base.

The TCR sequence derives from an adult with an advanced solid tumor such as melanoma, head and neck, liver or kidney cancer. The receptor chain draws on TRBV5-6 and TRBJ2-3, with no D gene named confidently. Sequenced material: CD4+ or CD8+ T cells sorted from blood, taken in a trial of the OX40 agonist ivuxolimab. The CDR3 region: CASSPDASTDTQYF. The base sequence is TGTGCCAGCAGCCCGGACGCGAGCACAGATACGCAGTATTTT.